This TCR beta chain was captured by sequencing in a study of T cells in tuberculosis. Study in general: IGRA-negative adolescents, IGRA-positive adolescents with latent tuberculosis and adults with active tuberculosis formed this South African cohort.

The V end was cut by 1 base, the J end by 7 bases, with 8 bases between. The CDR3 runs 12 residues. Germline lookup yields CDR1 SEHNR and CDR2 FQNEAQ (reference sequence). Assay used: immunoSEQ multiplex PCR; TCRdb lists only in-frame clones, some missing. The data hold 29,000 or so clones, with roughly 93% observed a single time. Whole-study results and caveats: Smaller distances to GMM-specific TCRs suggested their expansion in active tuberculosis.

Adolescents were screened for latent TB by skin test and IGRA. Regarding this clone: What it binds is unknown.

V gene TRBV7-9 combines with J gene TRBJ2-7; D gene uncertain. The clonotype originates from a donor aged 10-30 years with latent tuberculosis or without tuberculosis infection. Sequenced sample: PBMCs. CDR3 sequence (DNA): TGTGCCAGCAGCTTAGATAGTTGGGAGCAGTACTTC. Amino acids: CASSLDSWEQYF.